This record covers a single T cell receptor (beta chain). These data come from a study of T cell responses to AZD1222 COVID-19 vaccine. The table came from immunoSEQ multiplex PCR; TCRdb's copy has only in-frame clones and leaves some out. The data contain around 150,000 clones, approximately 90% of them singletons. Per the germline V gene, CDR1 is MNHNS and CDR2 is SASEGT. The CDR3 totals 16 residues. V was clipped by 4 bases and J by 4 bases, with 19 bases between them. Material: peripheral blood, obtained 28 days after the second AZD1222 dose. This chain uses TRBV6-1 with TRBJ1-1; D is possibly TRBD1 (6 bases). The sequence was collected from an adult who received the AZD1222 COVID-19 vaccine. The DNA of the CDR3 is TGTGCCAGCAGTGGTCGGGGGGCCAGGTTGAGCACTGAAGCTTTCTTT. This encodes CASSGRGARLSTEAFF.